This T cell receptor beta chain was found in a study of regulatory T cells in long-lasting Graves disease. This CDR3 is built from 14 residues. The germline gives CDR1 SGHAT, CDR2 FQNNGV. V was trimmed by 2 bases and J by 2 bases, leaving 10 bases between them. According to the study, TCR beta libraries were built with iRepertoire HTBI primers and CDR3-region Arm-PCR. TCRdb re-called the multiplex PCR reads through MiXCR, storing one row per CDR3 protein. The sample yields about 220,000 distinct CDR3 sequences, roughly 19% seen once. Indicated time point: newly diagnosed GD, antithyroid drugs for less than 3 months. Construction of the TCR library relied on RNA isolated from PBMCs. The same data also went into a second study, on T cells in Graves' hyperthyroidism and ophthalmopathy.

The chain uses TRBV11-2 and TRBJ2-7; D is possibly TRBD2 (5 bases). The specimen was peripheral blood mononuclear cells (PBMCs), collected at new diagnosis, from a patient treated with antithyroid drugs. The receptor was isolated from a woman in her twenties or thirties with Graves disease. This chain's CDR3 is CASSLLRGTYEQYF. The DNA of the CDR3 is TGTGCCAGCAGCTTACTTCGGGGTACCTACGAGCAGTACTTC.